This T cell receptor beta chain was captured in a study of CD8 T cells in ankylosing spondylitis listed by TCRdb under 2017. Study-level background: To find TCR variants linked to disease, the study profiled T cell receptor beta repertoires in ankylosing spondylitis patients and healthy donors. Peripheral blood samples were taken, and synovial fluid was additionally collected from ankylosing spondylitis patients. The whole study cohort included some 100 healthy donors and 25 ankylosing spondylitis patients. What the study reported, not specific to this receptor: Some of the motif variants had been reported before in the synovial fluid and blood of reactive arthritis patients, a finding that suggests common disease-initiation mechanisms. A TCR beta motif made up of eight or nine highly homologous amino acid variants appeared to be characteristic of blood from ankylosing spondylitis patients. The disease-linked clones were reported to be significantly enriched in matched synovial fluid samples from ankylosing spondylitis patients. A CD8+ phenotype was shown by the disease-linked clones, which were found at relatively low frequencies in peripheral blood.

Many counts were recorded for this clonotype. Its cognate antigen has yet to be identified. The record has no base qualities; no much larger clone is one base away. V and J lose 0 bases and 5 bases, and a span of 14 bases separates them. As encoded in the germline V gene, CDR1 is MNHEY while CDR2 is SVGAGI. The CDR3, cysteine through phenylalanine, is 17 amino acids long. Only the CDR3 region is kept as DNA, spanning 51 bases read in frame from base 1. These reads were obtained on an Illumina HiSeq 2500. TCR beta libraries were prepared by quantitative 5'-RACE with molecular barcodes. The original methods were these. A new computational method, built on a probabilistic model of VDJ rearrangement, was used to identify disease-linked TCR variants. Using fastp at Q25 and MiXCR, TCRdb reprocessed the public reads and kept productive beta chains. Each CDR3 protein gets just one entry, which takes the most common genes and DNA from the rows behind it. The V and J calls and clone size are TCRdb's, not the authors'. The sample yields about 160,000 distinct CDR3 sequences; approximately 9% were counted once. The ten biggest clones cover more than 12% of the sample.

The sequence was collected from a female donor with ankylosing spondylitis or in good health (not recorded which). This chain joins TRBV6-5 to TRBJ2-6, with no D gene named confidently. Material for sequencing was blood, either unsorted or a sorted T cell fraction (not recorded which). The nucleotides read TGTGCCAGCAGTTACTCGCCGGGCTTCGGGCGGGCCAACGTCCTGACTTTC. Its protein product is CASSYSPGFGRANVLTF.